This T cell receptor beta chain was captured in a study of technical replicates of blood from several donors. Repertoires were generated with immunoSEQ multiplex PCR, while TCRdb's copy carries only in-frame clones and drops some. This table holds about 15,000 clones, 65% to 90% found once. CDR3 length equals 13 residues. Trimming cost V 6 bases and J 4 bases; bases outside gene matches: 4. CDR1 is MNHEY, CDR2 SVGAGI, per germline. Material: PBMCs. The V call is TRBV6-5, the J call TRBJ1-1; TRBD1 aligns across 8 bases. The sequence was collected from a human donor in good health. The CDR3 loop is CASRKTGVTEAFF. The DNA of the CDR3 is TGTGCCAGCAGAAAGACAGGGGTCACTGAAGCTTTCTTT.